Detailed here is one T cell receptor (beta chain). This entry belongs to a study of T cell clusters in autoimmune cytopenias. The CDR3 contains 13 residues. Each sample's input was 250 ng genomic DNA, 38,000 or so genome equivalents. One tube held mixed TRB-A and TRB-B primer pools for touch-down PCR. Following a re-call of the multiplex PCR reads, TCRdb has one entry per CDR3 protein and lacks DNA. With 7,000 or so distinct CDR3 sequences in the sample, the ten largest clones hold 20% to 25%. Separately, the same data were catalogued under a study of T cell repertoires in aging, cancer and after chemotherapy. From that paper: Untreated cancer patients had significantly lower blood TCR diversity than age-matched healthy donors.

Sample: peripheral blood. The chain is built from TRBV12-3 or TRBV12-4 and TRBJ2-3. This TCR was recovered from a human donor in good health. The CDR3: CASRISGTDTQYF.